This T cell receptor (beta chain) stems from a study of blood T cell repertoires in COVID-19. Study-wide background: Sites across the United States, Italy and Spain contributed samples from acute and convalescent COVID-19. PBMCs, B-cell-depleted T cells, or T cells were the source of the cDNA or gDNA that made up the material.

The CDR3 is 13 residues long. Germline V gene data show CDR1 as LGHDT and CDR2 as YNNKEL (reference sequence). With 4 bases removed from V and 4 bases from J, the gap between germline ends came to 7 bases. Study processing details: How many nucleated cells were present was estimated from reference gene primer amplification. Some clones are missing from TCRdb's copy, which holds only in-frame ones; the method was immunoSEQ multiplex PCR. D and trimming come from the DNA, and the V and J calls and clone size come from that table. This sample has about 200,000 clones; roughly 85% occur once, and the top ten carry roughly 2.6%.

The source of this sequence is a woman between 35 and 50 years old with active or convalescent COVID-19. This chain joins TRBV3-1 (or the pseudogene TRBV3-2) and TRBJ2-2; a weak D match, TRBD2 (6 bases). Input material: peripheral blood. DNA of the CDR3: TGTGCCAGCAGCCCGCGGGGCACCGGGGAGCTGTTTTTT. Residues: CASSPRGTGELFF.